This T cell receptor (beta chain) was sequenced in a study of T-cell memory formation after mild COVID-19. Study information: The two donors had largely donor-specific TCR clusters.

In its sample, this clonotype was seen once. TCRdb itself ran the 5' RACE reads through MiXCR, one entry per CDR3 protein. The sample holds roughly 350,000 distinct CDR3 sequences, roughly an eighth seen once. The CDR3 consists of 13 residues. Germline assignment: CDR1 SGHTA and CDR2 FQGNSA. Trimming removed 2 bases at V and 5 bases at J, with 9 bases between. This clonotype was obtained from a young man who had mild COVID-19 (a few samples of this study predate the infection). Cell type and time point are not known. The rearrangement links TRBV7-2 to TRBJ1-2; D not certain. The specimen sequenced was PBMCs or a T cell subset sorted from them (not recorded which). The CDR3 reads CASSLRRPYGYTF. The CDR3 nucleotides are TGTGCCAGCAGCTTAAGAAGGCCTTATGGCTACACCTTC.